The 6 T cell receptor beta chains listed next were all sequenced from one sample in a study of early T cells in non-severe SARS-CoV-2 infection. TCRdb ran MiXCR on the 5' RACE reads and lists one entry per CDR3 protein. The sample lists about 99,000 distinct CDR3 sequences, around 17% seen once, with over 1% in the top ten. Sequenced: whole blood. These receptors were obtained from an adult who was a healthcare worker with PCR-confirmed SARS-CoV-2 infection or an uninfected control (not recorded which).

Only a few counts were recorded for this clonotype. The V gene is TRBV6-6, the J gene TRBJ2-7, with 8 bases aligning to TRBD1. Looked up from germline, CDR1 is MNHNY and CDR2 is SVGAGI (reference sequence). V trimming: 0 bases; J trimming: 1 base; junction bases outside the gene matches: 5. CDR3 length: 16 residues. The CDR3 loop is CASSYSYRGSSYEQYF. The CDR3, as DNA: TGTGCCAGCAGTTACTCGTACAGGGGGAGTTCCTACGAGCAGTACTTC.

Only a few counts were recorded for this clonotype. The CDR3 DNA follows: TGCGCCAGCAGTGAGTCCTTAGCGGGGAACTACGAGCAGTACTTC. This sequence encodes CASSESLAGNYEQYF. The chain combines TRBV10-1 with TRBJ2-7; TRBD2 aligns across 8 bases. This CDR3 is 15 amino acids long. Germline assignment: CDR1 WNHNN and CDR2 SYGVQD (reference sequence). Trimming took 0 bases from V and 3 from J; bases not matched to a gene: 4.

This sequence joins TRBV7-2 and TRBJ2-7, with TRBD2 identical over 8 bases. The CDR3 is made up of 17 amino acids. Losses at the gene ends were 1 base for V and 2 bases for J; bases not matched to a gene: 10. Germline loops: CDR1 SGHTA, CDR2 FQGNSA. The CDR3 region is CASSLVVLGLATYEQYF. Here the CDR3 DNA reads TGTGCCAGCAGCTTAGTAGTATTAGGACTAGCTACCTACGAGCAGTACTTC.

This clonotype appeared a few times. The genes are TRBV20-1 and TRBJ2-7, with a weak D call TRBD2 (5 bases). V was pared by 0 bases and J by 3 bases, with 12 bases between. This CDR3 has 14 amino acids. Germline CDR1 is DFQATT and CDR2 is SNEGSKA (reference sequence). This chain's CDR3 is CSARDPGIHYEQYF. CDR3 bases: TGCAGTGCTAGAGACCCGGGGATTCACTACGAGCAGTACTTC.

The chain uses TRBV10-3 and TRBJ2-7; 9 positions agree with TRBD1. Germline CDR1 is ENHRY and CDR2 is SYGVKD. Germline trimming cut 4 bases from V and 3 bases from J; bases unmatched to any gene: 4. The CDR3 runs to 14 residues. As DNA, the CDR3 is TGTGCCATCAGTGTCGGACAGGGGAACTACGAGCAGTACTTC. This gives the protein CAISVGQGNYEQYF.

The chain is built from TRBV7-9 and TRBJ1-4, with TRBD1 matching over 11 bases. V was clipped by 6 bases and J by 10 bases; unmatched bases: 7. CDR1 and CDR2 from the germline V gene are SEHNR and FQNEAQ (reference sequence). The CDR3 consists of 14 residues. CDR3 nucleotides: TGTGCCAGCAGTCCTGGGACAGGGGGTTCAAAACTGTTTTTT. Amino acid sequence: CASSPGTGGSKLFF. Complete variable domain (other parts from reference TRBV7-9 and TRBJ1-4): DTGVSQNPRHKITKRGQNVTFRCDPISEHNRLYWYRQTLGQGPEFLTYFQNEAQLEKSRLLSDRFSAERPKGSFSTLEIQRTEQGDSAMYLCASSPGTGGSKLFFGSGTQLSVL.